This T cell receptor beta chain appears in the sequencing data of a study of long-term antiretroviral therapy in people with HIV. Findings and caveats of the study: Diversity rose after ART but stayed below transplant donor controls. Compared with controls, HIV repertoires showed narrower CDR3 length ranges. Before ART, certain clones expanded, and these dominated the repertoire at all time points.

Ahead of DNA extraction, samples held roughly 0.9-11 million cryopreserved PBMC each. On this clone: Its antigen is not known. A read error may produce the germline difference seen at one junction end.

The run of the v3.0 immunoSEQ assay was at survey level. Assay: immunoSEQ multiplex PCR; the TCRdb copy retains only in-frame clones and omits some. The sample has around 13,000 clones, 80% seen once. The source material was unsorted PBMCs, sampled 3.2 years before starting antiretroviral therapy. The receptor was derived from a middle-aged man with HIV.

The CDR3 coding sequence is TGTGCCAACAGCCCCGACAGGGATAATTCACCCCTCCACTTT. It yields the protein CANSPDRDNSPLHF. The chain combines TRBV7-9 with TRBJ1-6; 7 bases align to TRBD1. CDR1 and CDR2 (germline): SEHNR, FQNEAQ (reference sequence). The CDR3 totals 14 residues. Full variable domain (missing parts from reference TRBV7-9 and TRBJ1-6): DTGVSQNPRHKITKRGQNVTFRCDPISEHNRLYWYRQTLGQGPEFLTYFQNEAQLEKSRLLSDRFSAERPKGSFSTLEIQRTEQGDSAMYLCANSPDRDNSPLHFGNGTRLTVT.